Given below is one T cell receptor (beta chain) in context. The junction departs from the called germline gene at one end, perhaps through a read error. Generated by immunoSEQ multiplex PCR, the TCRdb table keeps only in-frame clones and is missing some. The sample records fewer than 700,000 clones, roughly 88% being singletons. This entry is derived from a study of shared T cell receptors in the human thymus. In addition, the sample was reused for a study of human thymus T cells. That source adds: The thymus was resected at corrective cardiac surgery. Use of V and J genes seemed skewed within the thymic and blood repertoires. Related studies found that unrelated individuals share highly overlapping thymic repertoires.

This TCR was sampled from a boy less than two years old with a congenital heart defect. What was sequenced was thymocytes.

The CDR3 protein is CVLLGDSYYEQYF. The CDR3 region has the DNA TGCGTTCTTCTAGGGGACTCCTACTACGAGCAGTACTTC. This rearrangement joins TRBV30 to TRBJ2-7; possibly TRBD2 for D (6 bases). Germline V gene sequence: CDR1 GTSNPN, CDR2 SVGIG (reference sequence). This CDR3 contains 13 residues.